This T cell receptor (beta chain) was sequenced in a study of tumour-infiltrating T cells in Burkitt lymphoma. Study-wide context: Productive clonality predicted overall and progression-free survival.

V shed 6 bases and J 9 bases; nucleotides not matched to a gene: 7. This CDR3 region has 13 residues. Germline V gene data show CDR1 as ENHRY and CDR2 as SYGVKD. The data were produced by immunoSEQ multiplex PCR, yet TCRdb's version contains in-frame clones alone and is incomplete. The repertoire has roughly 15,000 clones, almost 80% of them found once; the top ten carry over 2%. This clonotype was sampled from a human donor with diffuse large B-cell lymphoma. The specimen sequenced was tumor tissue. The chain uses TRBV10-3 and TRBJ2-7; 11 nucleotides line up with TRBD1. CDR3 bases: TGTGCCATCAGGCGGACAGGGGGCAGCGGGCAGTACTTC. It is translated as CAIRRTGGSGQYF.